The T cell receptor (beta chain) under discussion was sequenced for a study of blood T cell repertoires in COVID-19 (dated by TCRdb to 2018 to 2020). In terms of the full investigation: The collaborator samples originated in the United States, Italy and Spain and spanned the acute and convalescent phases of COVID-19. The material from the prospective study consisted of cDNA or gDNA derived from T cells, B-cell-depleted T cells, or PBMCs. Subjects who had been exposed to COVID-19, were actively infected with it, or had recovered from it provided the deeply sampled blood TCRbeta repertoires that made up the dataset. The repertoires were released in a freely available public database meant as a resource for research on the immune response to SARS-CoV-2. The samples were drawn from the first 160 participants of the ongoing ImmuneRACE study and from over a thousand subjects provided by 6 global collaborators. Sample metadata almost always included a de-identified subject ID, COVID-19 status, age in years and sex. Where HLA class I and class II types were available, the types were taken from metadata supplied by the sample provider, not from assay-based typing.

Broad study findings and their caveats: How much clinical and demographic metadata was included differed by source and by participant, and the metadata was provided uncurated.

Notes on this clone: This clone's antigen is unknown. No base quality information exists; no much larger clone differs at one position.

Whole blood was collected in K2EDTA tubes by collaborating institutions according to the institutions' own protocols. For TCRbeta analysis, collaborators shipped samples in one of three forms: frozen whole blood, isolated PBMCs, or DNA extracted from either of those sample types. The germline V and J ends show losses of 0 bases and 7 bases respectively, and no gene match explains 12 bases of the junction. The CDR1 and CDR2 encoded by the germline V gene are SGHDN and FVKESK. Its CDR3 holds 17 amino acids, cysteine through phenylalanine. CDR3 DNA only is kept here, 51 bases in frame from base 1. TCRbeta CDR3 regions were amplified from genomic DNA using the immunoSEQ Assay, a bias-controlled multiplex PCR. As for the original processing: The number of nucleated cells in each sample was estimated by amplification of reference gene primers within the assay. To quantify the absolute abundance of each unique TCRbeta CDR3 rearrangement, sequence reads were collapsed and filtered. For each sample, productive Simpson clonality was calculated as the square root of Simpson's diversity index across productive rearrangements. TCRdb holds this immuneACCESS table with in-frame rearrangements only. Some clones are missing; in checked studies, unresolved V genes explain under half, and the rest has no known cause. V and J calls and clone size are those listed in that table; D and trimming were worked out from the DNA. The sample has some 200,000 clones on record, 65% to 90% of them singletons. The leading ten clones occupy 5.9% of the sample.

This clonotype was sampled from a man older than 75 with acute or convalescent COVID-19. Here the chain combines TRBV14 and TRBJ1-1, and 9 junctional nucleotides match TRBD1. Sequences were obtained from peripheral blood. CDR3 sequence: CASSQDPRTGAYVEAFF. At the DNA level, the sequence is TGTGCCAGCAGCCAAGACCCCCGGACAGGGGCATATGTTGAAGCTTTCTTT.